Following are 22 T cell receptor beta chains from one sample sequenced in a study of PD-L1 blockade in urothelial cancer. TCRdb's table, derived via immunoSEQ multiplex PCR, lists solely in-frame clones and lacks some. The sample records about 76,000 clones, 85% to 95% being singletons. The time point denotes: peripheral blood 6 weeks after treatment start. Sequences were derived from PBMCs, sampled around atezolizumab (anti-PD-L1) treatment. All receptors derive from a woman older than 75 with urothelial cancer.

The V gene is TRBV30, the J gene TRBJ1-3; D is ambiguous. Germline values: CDR1 GTSNPN, CDR2 SVGIG (reference sequence). The CDR3 spans 12 residues. The V end lost 3 bases, the J end lost 3 bases, and 6 bases lay between the germline ends. In nucleotides, the CDR3 is TGTGCCTGGAGGAACTTTGGAAACACCATATATTTT. Protein: CAWRNFGNTIYF.

This chain links TRBV9 with TRBJ1-1; D unresolved. Germline CDR1 is SGDLS and CDR2 is YYNGEE. CDR3 length equals 15 residues. V was clipped by 2 bases and J by 0 bases, with 11 bases between them. As DNA, the CDR3 is TGTGCCAGCAGCGTTGGGCCAGCTGTGAACACTGAAGCTTTCTTT. Translation: CASSVGPAVNTEAFF.

The chain uses TRBV5-8 and TRBJ2-3; a possible D gene is TRBD1 (5 bases). V lost 0 bases to trimming and J lost 2 bases, with 10 bases between them. The CDR3 has 15 amino acids. Germline-derived CDR1 and CDR2 are SGHTS and YDEGEE. The CDR3 loop reads CASSLASRVTDTQYF. The CDR3 DNA sequence: TGTGCCAGCAGCTTGGCGTCCAGGGTCACAGATACGCAGTATTTT.

The chain has TRBV4-1 and TRBJ1-5, with D uncertain. The germline V and J ends were trimmed by 0 bases and 1 base, with 10 bases remaining between them. The CDR3 runs 16 residues. From germline, CDR1 is MGHRA and CDR2 YSYEKL. CDR3 DNA sequence: TGCGCCAGCAGCCAAGATATAGGGAGGAGCAATCAGCCCCAGCATTTT. Translation gives CASSQDIGRSNQPQHF.

The rearrangement joins TRBV25-1 to TRBJ2-3, with a tentative D call TRBD1 (6 bases). Germline values: CDR1 MGHDK, CDR2 SYGVNS. Between the trimmed V and J ends, which lost 1 base and 2 bases, there was a span of 7 bases. The CDR3 is made up of 14 amino acids. CDR3 amino acids: CASSEWTDTDTQYF. The CDR3 bases are TGTGCCAGCAGTGAATGGACAGACACAGATACGCAGTATTTT.

The chain couples TRBV7-2 to TRBJ1-1, with 7 bases aligning to TRBD1. Germline CDR1 and CDR2: SGHTA and FQGNSA. The CDR3 covers 14 residues. The V segment lost 5 bases and the J segment 4 bases; nucleotides outside the gene matches: 7. This chain's CDR3 is CASSDRQGATEAFF. The CDR3 DNA is TGTGCCAGCAGCGACCGACAGGGAGCCACTGAAGCTTTCTTT.

The chain carries TRBV5-1 and TRBJ2-1; TRBD2 aligns across 8 bases. The CDR3 loop spans 16 amino acids. V gave up 9 bases and J gave up 0 bases; unmatched junction bases: 11. Looked up from germline, CDR1 is SGHRS and CDR2 is YFSETQ. CDR3: CATKGSGATSYNEQFF. CDR3 nucleotide sequence: TGCGCCACCAAAGGTAGCGGGGCCACCTCCTACAATGAGCAGTTCTTC.

This sequence joins TRBV5-1 and TRBJ2-3; D ambiguous. Germline CDR1 is SGHRS and CDR2 is YFSETQ. The V gene lost 6 bases and the J gene lost 2 bases, with 10 bases spanning the gap. CDR3 length equals 13 residues. CDR3 loop: CASNMKVTDTQYF. CDR3 nucleotide sequence: TGCGCCAGCAACATGAAAGTCACAGATACGCAGTATTTT.

V is TRBV28 and J is TRBJ1-5, with 7 bases fitting TRBD1. J gave up 3 bases and V 4 bases, and 12 bases lay outside the gene matches. The CDR3 sequence is 17 residues long. CDR1 is MDHEN, CDR2 SYDVKM, per germline. The CDR3 spells CASSYQTGPTFNQPQHF. CDR3 DNA sequence: TGTGCCAGCAGTTACCAGACAGGGCCGACCTTCAATCAGCCCCAGCATTTT.

In its sample, this clone was seen once. V is TRBV6-1 and J is TRBJ1-1; 8 bases agree with TRBD1. The CDR3 has 14 amino acids. Germline V gene sequence: CDR1 MNHNS, CDR2 SASEGT. Trimming at V came to 4 bases and at J to 7 bases, leaving 8 bases not matched to a gene. Here the CDR3 reads CASSAIQGAGEAFF. CDR3 sequence (DNA): TGTGCCAGCAGTGCGATCCAGGGGGCGGGTGAAGCTTTCTTT.

V gene TRBV13 combines with J gene TRBJ2-6; weak D call: TRBD1 (5 bases). The CDR3 is made up of 18 amino acids. CDR1 and CDR2 from the germline V gene are PRHDT and FYEKMQ (reference sequence). The V end lost 1 base, the J end lost 0 bases, and 13 bases lay between the germline ends. The chain's CDR3 is CASSLEGSLFSGANVLTF. DNA of the CDR3: TGTGCCAGCAGCTTAGAGGGGTCCCTGTTCTCTGGGGCCAACGTCCTGACTTTC.

CDR3 DNA sequence: TGCGCCAGCAGCTTTCAGGGGAGCTCCTACGAGCAGTACTTC. Its translation: CASSFQGSSYEQYF. The V call is TRBV5-1, the J call TRBJ2-7; possible D gene TRBD1, 6 bases. The CDR3 extends over 14 amino acids. CDR1 and CDR2 from the germline V gene are SGHRS and YFSETQ. V was clipped by 2 bases and J by 0 bases, with 9 bases between them.

The J gene is TRBJ2-5, the V gene TRBV27; weak D call: TRBD1 (5 bases). The V gene lost 2 bases and the J gene lost 2 bases, with 6 bases spanning the gap. Germline V CDR1 and CDR2: MNHEY, SMNVEV (reference sequence). This CDR3 contains 13 residues. The CDR3: CASSLRQQETQYF. CDR3 nucleotides: TGTGCCAGCAGTTTAAGACAGCAAGAGACCCAGTACTTC.

This sequence joins TRBV9 and TRBJ2-2; 10 positions match TRBD2. This CDR3 comprises 15 residues. The V gene end was trimmed by 3 bases and the J gene end by 5 bases; junction bases not matched to a gene: 4. Germline V CDR1 and CDR2: SGDLS, YYNGEE. In nucleotides, the CDR3 is TGTGCCAGCAGCGCTAGCGGGAGAGGAACCGGGGAGCTGTTTTTT. Translating gives CASSASGRGTGELFF.

The chain joins TRBV6-1 to TRBJ2-7; the match to TRBD2 covers 8 bases. The CDR3 extends over 15 amino acids. Germline CDR1 and CDR2: MNHNS and SASEGT. Trimming cost V 6 bases and J 0 bases; bases outside gene matches: 7. CDR3 nucleotides: TGTGCCAGCAGGGGACTAGTCTCCTACTCCTACGAGCAGTACTTC. Translated, it gives CASRGLVSYSYEQYF.

J is TRBJ2-7 and V is TRBV28; D unresolved. CDR3 length equals 10 residues. Trimming removed 8 bases from V and 2 bases from J, with 4 bases in between. CDR1 is MDHEN and CDR2 is SYDVKM in the germline V gene. CDR3 nucleotide sequence: TGTGCCAGCGCGACCTACGAGCAGTACTTC. Amino acid sequence: CASATYEQYF.

The chain employs TRBV28 and TRBJ2-2, with 15 nucleotides matching TRBD2. V was pared by 5 bases and J by 5 bases, with 9 bases of the junction left unmatched. The CDR3 consists of 18 residues. CDR1 is MDHEN and CDR2 is SYDVKM in the germline V gene. CDR3 coding DNA: TGTGCCAGCAGTCGGGGACTAGCGGGAGGCCGAGGTACCGGGGAGCTGTTTTTT. Protein sequence: CASSRGLAGGRGTGELFF.

Notes on this clone: A read error may account for a junction end that differs from germline. The gene calls are TRBV6-4 and TRBJ1-2; possibly TRBD1 for D (5 bases). The CDR3 extends over 15 amino acids. Germline V gives CDR1 MRHNA, CDR2 SNTAGT. This chain's CDR3 is CASSDRTTFPYGYIF. Written as DNA, the CDR3 is TGTGCCAGCAGTGACCGGACAACTTTCCCCTATGGCTACATCTTC.

The chain has TRBV27 and TRBJ1-5; TRBD1 is a possible D gene (6 bases). CDR1 is MNHEY and CDR2 is SMNVEV in the germline V gene (reference sequence). V shed 2 bases and J shed 0 bases, with 8 bases lying between them. CDR3 length: 15 residues. The CDR3 nucleotides read TGTGCCAGCAGTTTAAACAGGGATAGCAATCAGCCCCAGCATTTT. Translating gives CASSLNRDSNQPQHF.

This clone was found a few times. The chain recombines TRBV7-6 with TRBJ2-2; 8 nucleotides match TRBD1. The CDR3 spans 16 residues. Germline V gene sequence: CDR1 SGHVS, CDR2 FNYEAQ. With 3 bases clipped from V and 5 bases from J, the junction kept 8 bases outside the gene matches. This CDR3 is CASSLVGQVATGELFF. The DNA for the CDR3 is TGTGCCAGCAGCTTGGTGGGACAGGTTGCTACCGGGGAGCTGTTTTTT.

The chain's CDR3 is CASSLGGAGGRTDTQYF. Written as DNA, the CDR3 is TGTGCCAGCAGTTTGGGTGGAGCGGGCGGGCGCACAGATACGCAGTATTTT. The V call is TRBV28, the J call TRBJ2-3, with D perhaps matching TRBD2 (6 bases). V lost 3 bases and J lost 1, with 17 bases in between. Germline V lookup: CDR1 MDHEN, CDR2 SYDVKM. The CDR3 sequence is 17 residues long.

The chain recombines TRBV9 with TRBJ1-5; 8 positions agree with TRBD1. The CDR3 contains 13 residues. CDR1 and CDR2 (germline): SGDLS, YYNGEE. J lost 5 bases, V lost 4 bases, and 2 bases had no gene match. This CDR3 is CASSRDRYQPQHF. CDR3 nucleotides: TGTGCCAGCAGCCGGGACAGGTATCAGCCCCAGCATTTT. The variable domain in full, completed from reference TRBV9 and TRBJ1-5, reads DSGVTQTPKHLITATGQRVTLRCSPRSGDLSVYWYQQSLDQGLQFLIQYYNGEERAKGNILERFSAQQFPDLHSELNLSSLELGDSALYFCASSRDRYQPQHFGDGTRLSIL.